This TCR beta chain was documented in a study of blood T cell repertoires in COVID-19. Study information: Samples taken during acute and convalescent COVID-19 were collected in the United States, Italy and Spain. Sources were T cells, B-cell-depleted T cells, or PBMCs; the material itself was cDNA or gDNA.

Per the original data handling: Using reference gene primer amplification, nucleated cell counts were estimated. Sequencing used immunoSEQ multiplex PCR; TCRdb keeps in-frame clones, though not all of them. The V and J calls and clone size are taken from that table; D and trimming were inferred from the DNA. The data hold 90,000 to 150,000 clones, with approximately 87% observed a single time. The sample was peripheral blood. This TCR was sampled from a woman aged 45-65 years with acute or convalescent COVID-19.

CDR3 in amino acids: CASSQDRVTYEQYF. CDR3 DNA: TGTGCCAGCAGCCAGGACAGGGTCACCTACGAGCAGTACTTC. The V and J genes are TRBV13 and TRBJ2-7, with 8 bases fitting TRBD1. V was pared by 5 bases and J by 2 bases, with 5 bases of the junction left unmatched. The germline gives CDR1 PRHDT, CDR2 FYEKMQ (reference sequence). The CDR3 has 14 amino acids.